In this sample, the clone carrying this T cell receptor (beta chain) turned up a few times. Antigen unknown. In TCRdb, the 5' RACE reads were re-called with MiXCR into one record per CDR3 protein. The repertoire holds over 550,000 distinct CDR3 sequences, with just over 7% as singletons. Trimming removed 0 bases from V and 9 bases from J; junction bases left unmatched: 14. Germline CDR1 SGHRS, CDR2 YFSETQ. The CDR3 is 17 residues long. These data are taken from a study of identical twins. General study findings and limits: The models systematically underestimated how much out-of-frame TCR alpha was shared in monozygotic twins. Twins' excess sharing was less marked for out-of-frame beta sequences. The abundant beta clonotypes from cord blood had fewer insertions, and memory repertoires had none of this.

The sample also formed part of further work on yellow fever vaccine responses in identical twins. Turning to that study: As reported, the vaccine T cell response of twins seemed partly convergent and partly personalized.

The sequencing sample was made of PBMCs. The receptor was isolated from a woman aged 18-29 years in good health. The chain uses TRBV5-1 and TRBJ2-1; 8 bases are a match to TRBD2. This CDR3 reads CASSLDPVRAGEGEQFF. Here the CDR3 DNA reads TGCGCCAGCAGCTTGGACCCGGTCAGAGCGGGAGAGGGTGAGCAGTTCTTC. The whole variable domain, remainder taken from reference TRBV5-1 and TRBJ2-1, is KAGVTQTPRYLIKTRGQQVTLSCSPISGHRSVSWYQQTPGQGLQFLFEYFSETQRNKGNFPGRFSGRQFSNSRSEMNVSTLELGDSALYLCASSLDPVRAGEGEQFFGPGTRLTVL.